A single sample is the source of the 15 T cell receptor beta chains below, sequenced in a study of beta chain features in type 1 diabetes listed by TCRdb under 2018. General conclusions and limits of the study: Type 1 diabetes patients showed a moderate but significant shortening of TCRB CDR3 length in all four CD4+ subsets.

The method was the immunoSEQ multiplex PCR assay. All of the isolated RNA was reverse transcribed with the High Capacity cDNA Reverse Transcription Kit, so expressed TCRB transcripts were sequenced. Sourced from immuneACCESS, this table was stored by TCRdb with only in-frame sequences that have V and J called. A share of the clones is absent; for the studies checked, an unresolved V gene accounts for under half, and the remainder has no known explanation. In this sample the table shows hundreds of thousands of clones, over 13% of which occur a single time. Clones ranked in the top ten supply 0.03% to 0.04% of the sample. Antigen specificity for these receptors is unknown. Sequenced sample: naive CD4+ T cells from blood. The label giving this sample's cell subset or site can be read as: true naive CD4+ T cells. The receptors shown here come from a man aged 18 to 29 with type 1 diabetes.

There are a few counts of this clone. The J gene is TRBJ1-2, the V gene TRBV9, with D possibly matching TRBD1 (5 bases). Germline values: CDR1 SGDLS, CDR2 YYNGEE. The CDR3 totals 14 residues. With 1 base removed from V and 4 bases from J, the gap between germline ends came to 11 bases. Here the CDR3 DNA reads TGTGCCAGCAGCGTATCAGCAGGGCCCTATGGCTACACCTTC. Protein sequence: CASSVSAGPYGYTF.

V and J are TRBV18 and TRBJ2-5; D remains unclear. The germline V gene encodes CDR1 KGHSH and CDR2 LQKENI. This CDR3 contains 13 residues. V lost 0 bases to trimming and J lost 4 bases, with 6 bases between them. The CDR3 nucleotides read TGTGCCAGCTCACCACCGGACCGAGAGACCCAGTACTTC. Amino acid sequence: CASSPPDRETQYF.

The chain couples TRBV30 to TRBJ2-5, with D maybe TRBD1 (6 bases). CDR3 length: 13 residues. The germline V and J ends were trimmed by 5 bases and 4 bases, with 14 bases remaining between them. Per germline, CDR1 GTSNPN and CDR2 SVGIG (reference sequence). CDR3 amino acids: CAWSAGVLETQYF. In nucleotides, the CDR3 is TGTGCCTGGTCAGCAGGGGTATTAGAGACCCAGTACTTC.

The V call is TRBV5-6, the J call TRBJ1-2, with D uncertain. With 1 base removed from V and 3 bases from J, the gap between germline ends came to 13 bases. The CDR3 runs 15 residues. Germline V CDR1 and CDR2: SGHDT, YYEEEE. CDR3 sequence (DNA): TGTGCCAGCAGCTTGTCCGTTTTCTCTGACTATGGCTACACCTTC. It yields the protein CASSLSVFSDYGYTF.

This chain's CDR3 is CASSPLAGGPDTQYF. The CDR3, as DNA: TGTGCCAGCTCACCACTAGCGGGGGGGCCAGATACGCAGTATTTT. The chain combines TRBV18 with TRBJ2-3; 11 nucleotides line up with TRBD2. This CDR3 has 15 amino acids. The trim removed 1 base at V and 4 bases at J, leaving 1 base unmatched. The germline V gene encodes CDR1 KGHSH and CDR2 LQKENI.

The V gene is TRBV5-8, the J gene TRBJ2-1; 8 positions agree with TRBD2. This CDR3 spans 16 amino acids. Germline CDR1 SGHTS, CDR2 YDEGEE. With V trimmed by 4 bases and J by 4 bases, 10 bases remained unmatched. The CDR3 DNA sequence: TGTGCCAGCAGCCTCGGAAGCGGGAGTATTTACAATGAGCAGTTCTTC. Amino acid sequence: CASSLGSGSIYNEQFF.

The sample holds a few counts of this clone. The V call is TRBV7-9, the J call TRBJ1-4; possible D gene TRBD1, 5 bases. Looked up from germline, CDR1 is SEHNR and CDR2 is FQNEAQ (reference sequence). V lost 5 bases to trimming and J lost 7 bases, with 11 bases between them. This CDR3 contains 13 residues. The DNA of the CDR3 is TGTGCCAGCAGCCCGGTGGGGACTGAAAAACTGTTTTTT. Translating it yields CASSPVGTEKLFF.

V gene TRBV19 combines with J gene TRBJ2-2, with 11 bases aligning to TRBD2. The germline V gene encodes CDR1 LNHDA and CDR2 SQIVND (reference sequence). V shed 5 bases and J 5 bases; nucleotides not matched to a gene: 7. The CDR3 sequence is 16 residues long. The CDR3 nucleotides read TGTGCCAGTAGTCAGGGGGCTAGCGGGAGGACCGGGGAGCTGTTTTTT. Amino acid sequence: CASSQGASGRTGELFF. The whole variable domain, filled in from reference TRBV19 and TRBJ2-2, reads DGGITQSPKYLFRKEGQNVTLSCEQNLNHDAMYWYRQDPGQGLRLIYYSQIVNDFQKGDIAEGYSVSREKKESFPLTVTSAQKNPTAFYLCASSQGASGRTGELFFGEGSRLTVL.

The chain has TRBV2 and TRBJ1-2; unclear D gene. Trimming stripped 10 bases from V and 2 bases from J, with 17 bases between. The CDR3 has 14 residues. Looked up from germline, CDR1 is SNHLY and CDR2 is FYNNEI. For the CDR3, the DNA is TGTGCCACCCGACCGGGCCTCGGGAACTATGGCTACACCTTC. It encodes CATRPGLGNYGYTF.

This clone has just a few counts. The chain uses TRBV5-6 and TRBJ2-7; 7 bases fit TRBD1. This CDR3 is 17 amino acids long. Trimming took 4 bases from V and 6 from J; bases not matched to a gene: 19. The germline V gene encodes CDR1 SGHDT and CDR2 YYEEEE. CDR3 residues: CASSNPGQWGSLFEQYF. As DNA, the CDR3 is TGTGCCAGCAGCAACCCGGGACAGTGGGGGTCCCTATTCGAGCAGTACTTC.

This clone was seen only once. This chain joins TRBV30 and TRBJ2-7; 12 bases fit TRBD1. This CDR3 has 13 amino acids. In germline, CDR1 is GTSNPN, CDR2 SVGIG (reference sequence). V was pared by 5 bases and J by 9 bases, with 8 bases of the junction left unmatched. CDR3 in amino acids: CAWDGTGGDLQYF. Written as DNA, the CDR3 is TGTGCCTGGGATGGGACAGGGGGCGACCTGCAGTACTTC.

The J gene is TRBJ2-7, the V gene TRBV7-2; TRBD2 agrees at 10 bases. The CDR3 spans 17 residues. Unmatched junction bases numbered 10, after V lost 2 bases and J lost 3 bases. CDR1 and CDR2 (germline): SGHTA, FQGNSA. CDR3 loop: CASSLRPIAGGFYEQYF. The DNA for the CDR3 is TGTGCCAGCAGCTTAAGGCCTATAGCGGGAGGCTTCTACGAGCAGTACTTC. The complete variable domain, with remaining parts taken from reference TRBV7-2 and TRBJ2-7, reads GAGVSQSPSNKVTEKGKDVELRCDPISGHTALYWYRQSLGQGLEFLIYFQGNSAPDKSGLPSDRFSAERTGGSVSTLTIQRTQQEDSAVYLCASSLRPIAGGFYEQYFGPGTRLTVT.

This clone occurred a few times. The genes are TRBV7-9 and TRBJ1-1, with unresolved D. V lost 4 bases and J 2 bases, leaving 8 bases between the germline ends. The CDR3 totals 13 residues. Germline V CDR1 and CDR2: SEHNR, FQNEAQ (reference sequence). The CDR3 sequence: CASSSEINTEAFF. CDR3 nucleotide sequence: TGTGCCAGCAGCTCGGAGATAAACACTGAAGCTTTCTTT.

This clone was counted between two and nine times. CDR3 nucleotides: TGTGCCAGCGGCTCGGGCAGGGGTTCCTACAATGAGCAGTTCTTC. Translated: CASGSGRGSYNEQFF. This chain links TRBV4-2 with TRBJ2-1, with D perhaps TRBD1 (6 bases). Per germline, CDR1 LGHNA and CDR2 YNFKEQ. Trimming left V 8 bases short and J 1 base short, with 15 bases between. This CDR3 is 15 amino acids long.

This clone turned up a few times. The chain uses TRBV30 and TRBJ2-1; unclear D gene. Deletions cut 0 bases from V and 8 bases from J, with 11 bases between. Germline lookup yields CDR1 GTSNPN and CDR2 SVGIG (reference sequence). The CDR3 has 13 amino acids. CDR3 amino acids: CAWSVRFSHEQFF. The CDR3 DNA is TGTGCCTGGAGTGTTCGGTTTAGCCATGAGCAGTTCTTC.